This TCR beta chain was retrieved from a study of cytomegalovirus exposure and HLA in healthy donors. Points from the study as a whole: Sequencing depth roughly uniform across donors was assumed in presence/absence analyses.

The V gene lost 2 bases and the J gene lost 6 bases, with 9 bases spanning the gap. The CDR3 sequence is 12 residues long. Germline lookup yields CDR1 SGHRS and CDR2 YFSETQ. The PCR was carried out with 60 Vbeta primers and 13 Jbeta primers. This table comes from immunoSEQ multiplex PCR, and its TCRdb copy is limited to in-frame clones, with some not included. The sample lists 120,000 or so clones, roughly a sixth occurring once. The sample holds a few counts of this clone. The antigen is not known. Specimen: PBMCs. The origin of this receptor is a female donor in good health and CMV-seropositive. The rearrangement links TRBV5-1 to TRBJ2-7; unclear D gene. The DNA of the CDR3 is TGCGCCAGCAGCTTCCCGGGTGGCGAGCAGTACTTC. This sequence encodes CASSFPGGEQYF.